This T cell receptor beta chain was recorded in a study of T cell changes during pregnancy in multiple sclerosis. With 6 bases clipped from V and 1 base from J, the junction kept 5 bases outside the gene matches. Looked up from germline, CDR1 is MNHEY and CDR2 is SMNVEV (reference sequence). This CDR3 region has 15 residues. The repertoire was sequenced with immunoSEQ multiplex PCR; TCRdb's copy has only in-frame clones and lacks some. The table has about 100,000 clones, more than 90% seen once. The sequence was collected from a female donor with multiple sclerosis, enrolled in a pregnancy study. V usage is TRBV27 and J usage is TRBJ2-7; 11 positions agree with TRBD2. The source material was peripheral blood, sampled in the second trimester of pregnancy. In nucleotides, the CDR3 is TGTGCCAGCAGCACAGGGACTAGCGGTTCCTACGAGCAGTACTTC. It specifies CASSTGTSGSYEQYF.